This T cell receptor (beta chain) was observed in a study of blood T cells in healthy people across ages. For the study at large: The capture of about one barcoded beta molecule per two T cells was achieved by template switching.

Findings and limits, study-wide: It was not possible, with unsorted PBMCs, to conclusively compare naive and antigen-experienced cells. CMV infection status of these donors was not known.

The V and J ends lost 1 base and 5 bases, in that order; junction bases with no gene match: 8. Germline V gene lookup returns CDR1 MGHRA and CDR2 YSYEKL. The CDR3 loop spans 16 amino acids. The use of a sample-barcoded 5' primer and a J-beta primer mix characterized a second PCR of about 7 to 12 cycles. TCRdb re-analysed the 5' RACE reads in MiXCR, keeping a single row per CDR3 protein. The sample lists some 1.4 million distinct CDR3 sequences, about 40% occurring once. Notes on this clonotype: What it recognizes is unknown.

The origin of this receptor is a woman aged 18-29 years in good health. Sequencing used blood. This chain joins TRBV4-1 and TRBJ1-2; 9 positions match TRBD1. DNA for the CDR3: TGCGCCAGCAGCCAAGTTTACGGGACAGGGACATATGGCTACACCTTC. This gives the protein CASSQVYGTGTYGYTF.